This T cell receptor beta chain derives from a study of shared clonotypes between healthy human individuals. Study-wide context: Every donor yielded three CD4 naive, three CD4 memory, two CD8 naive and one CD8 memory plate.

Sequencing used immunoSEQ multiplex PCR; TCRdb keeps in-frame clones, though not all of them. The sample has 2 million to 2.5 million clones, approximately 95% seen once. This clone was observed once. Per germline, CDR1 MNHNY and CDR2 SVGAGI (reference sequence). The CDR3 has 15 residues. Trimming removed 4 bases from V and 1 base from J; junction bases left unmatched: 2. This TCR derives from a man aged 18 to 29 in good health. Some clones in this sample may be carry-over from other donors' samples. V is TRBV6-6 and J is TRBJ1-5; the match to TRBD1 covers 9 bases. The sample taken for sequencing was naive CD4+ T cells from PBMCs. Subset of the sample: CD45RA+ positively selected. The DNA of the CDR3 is TGTGCCAGCAGTTGGGACAGGGTAAGCAATCAGCCCCAGCATTTT. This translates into CASSWDRVSNQPQHF.